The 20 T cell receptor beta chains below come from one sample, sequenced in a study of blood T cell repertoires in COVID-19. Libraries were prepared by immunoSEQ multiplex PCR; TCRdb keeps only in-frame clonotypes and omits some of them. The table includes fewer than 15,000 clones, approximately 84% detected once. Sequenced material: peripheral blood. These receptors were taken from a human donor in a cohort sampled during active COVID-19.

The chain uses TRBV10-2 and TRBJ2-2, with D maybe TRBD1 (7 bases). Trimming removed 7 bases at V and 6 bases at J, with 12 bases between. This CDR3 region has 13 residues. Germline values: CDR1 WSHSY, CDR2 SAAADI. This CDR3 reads CASTDREAGELFF. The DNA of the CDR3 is TGCGCCAGCACTGACAGGGAGGCCGGGGAGCTGTTTTTT.

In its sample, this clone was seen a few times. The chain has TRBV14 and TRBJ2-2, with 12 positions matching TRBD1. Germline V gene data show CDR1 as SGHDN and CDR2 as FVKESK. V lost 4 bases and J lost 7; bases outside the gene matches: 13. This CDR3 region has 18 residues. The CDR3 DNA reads TGTGCCAGCAGCCGGAAGCCGGGACAGGGGGCAGCAGTCGGGGAGCTGTTTTTT. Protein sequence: CASSRKPGQGAAVGELFF.

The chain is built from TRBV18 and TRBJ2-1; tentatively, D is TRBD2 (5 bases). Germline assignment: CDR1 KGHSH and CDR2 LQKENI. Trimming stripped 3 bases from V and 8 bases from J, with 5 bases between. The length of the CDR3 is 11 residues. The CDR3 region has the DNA TGTGCCAGCTCACCGAGGGATGAGCAGTTCTTC. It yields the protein CASSPRDEQFF. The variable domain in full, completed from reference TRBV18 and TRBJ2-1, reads NAGVMQNPRHLVRRRGQEARLRCSPMKGHSHVYWYRQLPEEGLKFMVYLQKENIIDESGMPKERFSAEFPKEGPSILRIQQVVRGDSAAYFCASSPRDEQFFGPGTRLTVL.

CDR3 coding DNA: TGTGCCAGCAGCGTGGCACCCTTCGGGGGGGAGCAGTACTTC. Protein sequence: CASSVAPFGGEQYF. The genes are TRBV9 and TRBJ2-7; 7 bases are a match to TRBD2. The length of the CDR3 is 14 residues. V gave up 2 bases and J gave up 7 bases; unmatched junction bases: 9. Germline loops: CDR1 SGDLS, CDR2 YYNGEE.

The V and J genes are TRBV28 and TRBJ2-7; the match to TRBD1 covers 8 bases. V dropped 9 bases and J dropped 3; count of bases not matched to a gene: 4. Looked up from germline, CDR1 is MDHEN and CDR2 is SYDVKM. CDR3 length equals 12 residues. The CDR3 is CASGTGRYEQYF. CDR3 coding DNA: TGTGCCAGTGGGACAGGTCGCTACGAGCAGTACTTC.

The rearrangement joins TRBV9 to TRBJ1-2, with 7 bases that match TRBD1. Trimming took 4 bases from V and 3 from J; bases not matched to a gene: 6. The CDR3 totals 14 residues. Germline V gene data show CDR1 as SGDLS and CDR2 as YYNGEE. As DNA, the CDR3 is TGTGCCAGCAGCACCGATCAGGGGGACTATGGCTACACCTTC. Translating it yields CASSTDQGDYGYTF.

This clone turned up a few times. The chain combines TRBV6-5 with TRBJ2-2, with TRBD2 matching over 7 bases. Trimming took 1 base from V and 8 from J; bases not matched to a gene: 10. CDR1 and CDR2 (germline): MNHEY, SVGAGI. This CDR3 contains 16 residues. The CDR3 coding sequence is TGTGCCAGCAGTTACTGGGGCGGGAGAACCATAGGGGAGCTGTTTTTT. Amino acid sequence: CASSYWGGRTIGELFF.

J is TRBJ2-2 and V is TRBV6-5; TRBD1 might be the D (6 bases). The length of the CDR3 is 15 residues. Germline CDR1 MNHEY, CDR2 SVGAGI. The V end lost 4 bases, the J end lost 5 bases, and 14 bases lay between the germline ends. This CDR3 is CASSFFRGETGELFF. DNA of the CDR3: TGTGCCAGCAGTTTTTTCAGGGGTGAGACCGGGGAGCTGTTTTTT.

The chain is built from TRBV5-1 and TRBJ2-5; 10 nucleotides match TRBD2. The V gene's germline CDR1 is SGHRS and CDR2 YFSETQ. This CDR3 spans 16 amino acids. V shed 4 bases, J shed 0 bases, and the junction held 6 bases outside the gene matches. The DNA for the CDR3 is TGCGCCAGCAGCCTCGGACTAGCGGTTAACCAAGAGACCCAGTACTTC. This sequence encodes CASSLGLAVNQETQYF.

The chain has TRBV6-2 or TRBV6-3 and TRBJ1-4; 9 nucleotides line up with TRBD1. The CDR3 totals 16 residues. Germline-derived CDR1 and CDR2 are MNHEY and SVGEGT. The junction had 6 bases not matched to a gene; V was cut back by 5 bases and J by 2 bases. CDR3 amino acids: CASSPGQGRTNEKLFF. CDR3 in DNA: TGTGCCAGCAGTCCCGGACAGGGGCGGACTAATGAAAAACTGTTTTTT.

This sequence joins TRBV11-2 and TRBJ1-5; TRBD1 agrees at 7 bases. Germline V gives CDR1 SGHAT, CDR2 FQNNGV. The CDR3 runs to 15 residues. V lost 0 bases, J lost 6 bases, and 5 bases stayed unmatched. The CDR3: CASSLETGYSQPQHF. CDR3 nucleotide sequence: TGTGCCAGCAGCTTAGAGACAGGGTACAGTCAGCCCCAGCATTTT. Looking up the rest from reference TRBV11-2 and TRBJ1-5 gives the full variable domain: EAGVAQSPRYKIIEKRQSVAFWCNPISGHATLYWYQQILGQGPKLLIQFQNNGVVDDSQLPKDRFSAERLKGVDSTLKIQPAKLEDSAVYLCASSLETGYSQPQHFGDGTRLSIL.

DNA of the CDR3: TGCAGCGTGGGGACAGGAACCTACGAGCAGTACTTC. Its protein is CSVGTGTYEQYF. The chain recombines TRBV29-1 with TRBJ2-7, with TRBD1 identical over 8 bases. CDR3 length equals 12 residues. V lost 6 bases to trimming and J lost 2 bases; unmatched junction nucleotides: 3. The V gene's germline CDR1 is SQVTM and CDR2 ANQGSEA.

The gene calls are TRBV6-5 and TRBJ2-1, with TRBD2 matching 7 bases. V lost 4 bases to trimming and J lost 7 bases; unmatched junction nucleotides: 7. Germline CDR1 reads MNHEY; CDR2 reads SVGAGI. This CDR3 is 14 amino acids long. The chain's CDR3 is CASSSAGVLNEQFF. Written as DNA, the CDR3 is TGTGCCAGCAGTTCGGCGGGAGTGTTAAATGAGCAGTTCTTC.

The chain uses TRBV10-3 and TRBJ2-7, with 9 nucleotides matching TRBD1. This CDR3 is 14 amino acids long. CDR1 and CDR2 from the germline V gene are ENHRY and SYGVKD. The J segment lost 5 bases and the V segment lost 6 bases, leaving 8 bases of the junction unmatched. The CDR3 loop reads CAISGQGSSNEQYF. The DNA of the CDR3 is TGTGCCATCAGCGGACAGGGGAGCAGCAACGAGCAGTACTTC.

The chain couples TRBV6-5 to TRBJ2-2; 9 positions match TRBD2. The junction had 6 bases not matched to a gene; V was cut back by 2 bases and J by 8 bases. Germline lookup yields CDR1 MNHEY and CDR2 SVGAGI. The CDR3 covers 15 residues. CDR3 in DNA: TGTGCCAGCAGTTACAACGCGGGAGGGTGGGGGGAGCTGTTTTTT. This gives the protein CASSYNAGGWGELFF.

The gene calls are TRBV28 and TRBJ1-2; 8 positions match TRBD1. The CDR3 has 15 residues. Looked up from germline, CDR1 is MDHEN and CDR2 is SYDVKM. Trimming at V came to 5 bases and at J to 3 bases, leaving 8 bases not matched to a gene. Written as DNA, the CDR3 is TGTGCCAGCAGTCCTAGGACAGGGTTCTACTATGGCTACACCTTC. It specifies CASSPRTGFYYGYTF.

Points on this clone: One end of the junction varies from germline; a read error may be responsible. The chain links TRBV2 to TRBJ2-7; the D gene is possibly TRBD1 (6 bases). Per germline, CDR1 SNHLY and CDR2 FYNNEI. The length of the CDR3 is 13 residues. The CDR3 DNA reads TGTGCCTGCAGAGGGGGAAACTCCTACGAGCAGTACTTC. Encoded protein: CACRGGNSYEQYF.

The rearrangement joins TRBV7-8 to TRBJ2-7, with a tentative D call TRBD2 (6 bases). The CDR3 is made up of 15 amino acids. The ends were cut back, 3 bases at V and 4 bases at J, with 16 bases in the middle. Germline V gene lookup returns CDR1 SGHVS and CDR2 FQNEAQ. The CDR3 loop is CASSFQRGGEYEQYF. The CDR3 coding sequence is TGTGCCAGCAGCTTCCAGCGAGGAGGGGAATACGAGCAGTACTTC.

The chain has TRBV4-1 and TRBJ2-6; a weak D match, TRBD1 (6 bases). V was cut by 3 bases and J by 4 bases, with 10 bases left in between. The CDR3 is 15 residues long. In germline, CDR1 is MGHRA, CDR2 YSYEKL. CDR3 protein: CASSQGAIGANVLTF. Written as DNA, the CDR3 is TGCGCCAGCAGCCAGGGGGCTATCGGGGCCAACGTCCTGACTTTC.

Written as DNA, the CDR3 is TGTGCCAGCGGGCAGGGAACTAATGAAAAACTGTTTTTT. It codes for CASGQGTNEKLFF. The genes are TRBV27 and TRBJ1-4; D possibly corresponds to TRBD1 (5 bases). This CDR3 contains 13 residues. The germline V gene encodes CDR1 MNHEY and CDR2 SMNVEV (reference sequence). The V and J ends lost 8 bases and 1 base respectively, with 8 bases between them. Variable domain in full (rest from reference TRBV27 and TRBJ1-4): EAQVTQNPRYLITVTGKKLTVTCSQNMNHEYMSWYRQDPGLGLRQIYYSMNVEVTDKGDVPEGYKVSRKEKRNFPLILESPSPNQTSLYFCASGQGTNEKLFFGSGTQLSVL.